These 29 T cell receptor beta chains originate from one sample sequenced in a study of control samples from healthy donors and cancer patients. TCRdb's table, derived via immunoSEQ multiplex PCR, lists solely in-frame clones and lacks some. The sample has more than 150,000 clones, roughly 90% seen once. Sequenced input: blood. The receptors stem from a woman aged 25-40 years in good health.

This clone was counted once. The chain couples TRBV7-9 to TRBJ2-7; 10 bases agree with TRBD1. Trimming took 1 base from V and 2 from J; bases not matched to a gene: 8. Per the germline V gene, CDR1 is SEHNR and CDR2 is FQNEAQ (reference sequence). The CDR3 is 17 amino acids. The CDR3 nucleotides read TGTGCCAGCAGCTTAGTTGGACAGGGGGAGATAACCTACGAGCAGTACTTC. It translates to CASSLVGQGEITYEQYF. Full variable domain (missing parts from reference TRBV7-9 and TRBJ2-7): DTGVSQNPRHKITKRGQNVTFRCDPISEHNRLYWYRQTLGQGPEFLTYFQNEAQLEKSRLLSDRFSAERPKGSFSTLEIQRTEQGDSAMYLCASSLVGQGEITYEQYFGPGTRLTVT.

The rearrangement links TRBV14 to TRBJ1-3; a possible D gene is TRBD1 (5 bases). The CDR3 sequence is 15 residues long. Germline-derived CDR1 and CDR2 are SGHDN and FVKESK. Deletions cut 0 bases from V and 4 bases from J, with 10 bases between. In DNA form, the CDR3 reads TGTGCCAGCAGCCAAGACAGGGTTGCCGGAAACACCATATATTTT. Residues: CASSQDRVAGNTIYF.

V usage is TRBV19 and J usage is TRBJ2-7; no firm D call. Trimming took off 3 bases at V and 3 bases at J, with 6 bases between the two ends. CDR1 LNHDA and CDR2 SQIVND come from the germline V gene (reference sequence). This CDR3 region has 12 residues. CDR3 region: CASSMNGYEQYF. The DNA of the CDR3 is TGTGCCAGTAGTATGAATGGCTACGAGCAGTACTTC. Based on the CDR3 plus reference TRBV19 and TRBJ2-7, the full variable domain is DGGITQSPKYLFRKEGQNVTLSCEQNLNHDAMYWYRQDPGQGLRLIYYSQIVNDFQKGDIAEGYSVSREKKESFPLTVTSAQKNPTAFYLCASSMNGYEQYFGPGTRLTVT.

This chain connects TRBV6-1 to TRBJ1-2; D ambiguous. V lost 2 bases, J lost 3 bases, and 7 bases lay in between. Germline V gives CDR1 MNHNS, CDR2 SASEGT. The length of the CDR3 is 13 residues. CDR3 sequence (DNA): TGTGCCAGCAGTGAAAAGGCTGACTATGGCTACACCTTC. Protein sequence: CASSEKADYGYTF.

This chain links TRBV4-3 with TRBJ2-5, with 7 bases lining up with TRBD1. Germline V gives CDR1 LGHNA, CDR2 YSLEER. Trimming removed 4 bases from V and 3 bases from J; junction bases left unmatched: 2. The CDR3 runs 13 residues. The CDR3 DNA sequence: TGCGCCAGCAGCCGGACAGGAGAAGAGACCCAGTACTTC. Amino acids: CASSRTGEETQYF.

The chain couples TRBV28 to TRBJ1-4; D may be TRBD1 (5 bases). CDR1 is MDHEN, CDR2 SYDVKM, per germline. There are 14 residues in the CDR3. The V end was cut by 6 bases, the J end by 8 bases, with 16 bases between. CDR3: CASSREQGTEKLFF. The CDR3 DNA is TGTGCCAGCAGCCGGGAGCAGGGAACCGAAAAACTGTTTTTT.

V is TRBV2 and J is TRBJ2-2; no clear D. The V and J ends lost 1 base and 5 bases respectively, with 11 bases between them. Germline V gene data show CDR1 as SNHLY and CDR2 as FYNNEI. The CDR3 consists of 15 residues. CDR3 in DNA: TGTGCCAGCAGTGAAGTTCATGGAGTTACCGGGGAGCTGTTTTTT. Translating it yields CASSEVHGVTGELFF.

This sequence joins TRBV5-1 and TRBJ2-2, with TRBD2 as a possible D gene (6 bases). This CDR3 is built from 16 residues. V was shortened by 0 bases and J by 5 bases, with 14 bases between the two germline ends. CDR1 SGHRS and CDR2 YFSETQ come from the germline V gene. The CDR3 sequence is CASSLGGGSWTGELFF. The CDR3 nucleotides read TGCGCCAGCAGCTTGGGGGGAGGCTCGTGGACCGGGGAGCTGTTTTTT.

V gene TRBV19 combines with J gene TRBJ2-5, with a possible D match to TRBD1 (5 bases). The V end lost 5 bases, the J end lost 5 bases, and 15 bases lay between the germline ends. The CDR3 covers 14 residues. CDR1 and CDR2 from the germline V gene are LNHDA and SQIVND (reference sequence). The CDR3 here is CASSPFQGSETQYF. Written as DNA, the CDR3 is TGTGCCAGTAGTCCGTTCCAGGGTTCGGAGACCCAGTACTTC.

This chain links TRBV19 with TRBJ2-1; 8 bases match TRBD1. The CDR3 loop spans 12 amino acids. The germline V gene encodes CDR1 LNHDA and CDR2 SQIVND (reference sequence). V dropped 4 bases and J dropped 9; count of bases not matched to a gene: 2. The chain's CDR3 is CASSTTGGEQFF. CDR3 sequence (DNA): TGTGCCAGTAGTACCACAGGGGGTGAGCAGTTCTTC.

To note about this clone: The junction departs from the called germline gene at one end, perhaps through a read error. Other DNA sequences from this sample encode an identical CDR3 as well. The CDR3 sequence: CASSYIELAGEQYF. The CDR3 nucleotides are TGCGCCAGCAGCTATATTGAGTTAGCCGGCGAGCAGTACTTC. The V call is TRBV3-1 (or the pseudogene TRBV3-2), the J call TRBJ2-7; no clear D. CDR3 size: 14 residues. In germline, CDR1 is LGHDT, CDR2 YNNKEL (reference sequence).

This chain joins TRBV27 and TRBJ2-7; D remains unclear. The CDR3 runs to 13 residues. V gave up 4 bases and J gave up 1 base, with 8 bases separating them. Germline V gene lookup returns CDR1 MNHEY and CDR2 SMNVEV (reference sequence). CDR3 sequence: CASSYSLSYEQYF. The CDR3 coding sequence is TGTGCCAGCAGTTACTCCCTGTCCTACGAGCAGTACTTC.

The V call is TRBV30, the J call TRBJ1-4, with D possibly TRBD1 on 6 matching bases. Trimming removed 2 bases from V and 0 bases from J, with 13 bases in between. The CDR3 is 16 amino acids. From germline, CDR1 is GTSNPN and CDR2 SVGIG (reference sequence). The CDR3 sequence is CAWSSITGTTNEKLFF. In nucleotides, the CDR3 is TGTGCCTGGAGTTCGATCACAGGGACAACTAATGAAAAACTGTTTTTT.

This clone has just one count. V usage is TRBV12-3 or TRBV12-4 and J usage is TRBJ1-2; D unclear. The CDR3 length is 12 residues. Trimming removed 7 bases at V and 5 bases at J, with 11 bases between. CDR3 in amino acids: CASTEGGYGYTF. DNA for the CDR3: TGTGCCAGCACCGAAGGAGGTTATGGCTACACCTTC.

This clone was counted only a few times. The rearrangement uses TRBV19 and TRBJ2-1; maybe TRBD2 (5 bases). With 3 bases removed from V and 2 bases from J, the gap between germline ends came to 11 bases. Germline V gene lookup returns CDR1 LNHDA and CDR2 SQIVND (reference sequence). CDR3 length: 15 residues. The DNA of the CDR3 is TGTGCCAGTAGTATTTATCTAGCTCCCTACAATGAGCAGTTCTTC. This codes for CASSIYLAPYNEQFF.

The CDR3 loop is CASSQVVTDPPYEQYF. The CDR3, as DNA: TGCGCCAGCAGCCAAGTGGTGACAGATCCACCCTACGAGCAGTACTTC. The V and J genes are TRBV4-3 and TRBJ2-7, with D perhaps matching TRBD1 (5 bases). This CDR3 is built from 16 residues. CDR1 LGHNA and CDR2 YSLEER come from the germline V gene. V was shortened by 1 base and J by 2 bases, with 15 bases between the two germline ends.

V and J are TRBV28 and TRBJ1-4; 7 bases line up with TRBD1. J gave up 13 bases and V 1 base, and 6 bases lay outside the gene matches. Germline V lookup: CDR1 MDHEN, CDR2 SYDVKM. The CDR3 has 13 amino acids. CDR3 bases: TGTGCCAGCAGTTTATTACAGGGGAATGGACTGTTTTTT. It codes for CASSLLQGNGLFF.

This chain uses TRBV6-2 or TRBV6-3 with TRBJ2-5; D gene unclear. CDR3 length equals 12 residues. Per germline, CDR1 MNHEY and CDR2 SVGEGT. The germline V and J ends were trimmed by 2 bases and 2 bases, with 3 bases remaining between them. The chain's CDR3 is CASSYGQETQYF. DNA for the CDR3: TGTGCCAGCAGTTACGGTCAAGAGACCCAGTACTTC.

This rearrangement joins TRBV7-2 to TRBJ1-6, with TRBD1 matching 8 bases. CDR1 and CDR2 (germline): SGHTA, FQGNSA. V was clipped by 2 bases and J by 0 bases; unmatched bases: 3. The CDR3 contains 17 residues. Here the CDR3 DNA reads TGTGCCAGCAGCTTACAGGGGGCGAGCTCCTATAATTCACCCCTCCACTTT. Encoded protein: CASSLQGASSYNSPLHF.

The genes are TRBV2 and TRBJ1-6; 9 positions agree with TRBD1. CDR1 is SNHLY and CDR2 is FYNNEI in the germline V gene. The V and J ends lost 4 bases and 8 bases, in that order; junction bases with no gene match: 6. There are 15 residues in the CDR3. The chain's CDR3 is CASSVTGGEDSPLHF. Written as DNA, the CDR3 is TGTGCCAGCAGTGTAACAGGGGGCGAGGATTCACCCCTCCACTTT. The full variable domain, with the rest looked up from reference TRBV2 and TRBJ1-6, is EPEVTQTPSHQVTQMGQEVILRCVPISNHLYFYWYRQILGQKVEFLVSFYNNEISEKSEIFDDQFSVERPDGSNFTLKIRSTKLEDSAMYFCASSVTGGEDSPLHFGNGTRLTVT.

CDR3 nucleotide sequence: TGTGCCAGCAGCCCGAGTTTGTGGGAATTAAGGGAGCAGTACTTC. Translation: CASSPSLWELREQYF. The chain has TRBV7-9 and TRBJ2-7; D gene ambiguous. The germline V gene encodes CDR1 SEHNR and CDR2 FQNEAQ (reference sequence). The CDR3 loop spans 15 amino acids. Trimming shortened V by 5 bases and J by 7 bases, and 21 bases separated the two germline ends.

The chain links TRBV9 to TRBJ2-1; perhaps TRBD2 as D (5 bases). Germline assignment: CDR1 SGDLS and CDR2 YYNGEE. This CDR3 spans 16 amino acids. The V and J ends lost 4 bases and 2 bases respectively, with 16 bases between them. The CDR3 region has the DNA TGTGCCAGCAGCCCTCGGACTCTTTTCCCCTACAATGAGCAGTTCTTC. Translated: CASSPRTLFPYNEQFF.

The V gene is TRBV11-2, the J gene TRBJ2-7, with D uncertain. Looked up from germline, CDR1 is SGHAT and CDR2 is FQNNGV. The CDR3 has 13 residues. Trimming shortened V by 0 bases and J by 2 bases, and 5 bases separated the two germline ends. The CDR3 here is CASSLDVTYEQYF. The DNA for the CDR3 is TGTGCCAGCAGCTTAGATGTTACCTACGAGCAGTACTTC.

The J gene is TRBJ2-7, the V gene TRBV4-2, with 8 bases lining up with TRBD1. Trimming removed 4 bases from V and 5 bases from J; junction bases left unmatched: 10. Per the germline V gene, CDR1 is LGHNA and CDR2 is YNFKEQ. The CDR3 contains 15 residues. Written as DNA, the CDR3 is TGTGCCAGCAGCCCGAGCGGACAGGGAGGTAACGAGCAGTACTTC. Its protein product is CASSPSGQGGNEQYF.

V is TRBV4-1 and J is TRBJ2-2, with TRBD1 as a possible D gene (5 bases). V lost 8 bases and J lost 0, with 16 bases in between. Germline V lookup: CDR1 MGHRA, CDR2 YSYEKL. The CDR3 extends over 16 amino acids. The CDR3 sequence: CASGYNRLTNTGELFF. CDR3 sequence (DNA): TGCGCCAGCGGATACAACAGGTTGACGAACACCGGGGAGCTGTTTTTT.

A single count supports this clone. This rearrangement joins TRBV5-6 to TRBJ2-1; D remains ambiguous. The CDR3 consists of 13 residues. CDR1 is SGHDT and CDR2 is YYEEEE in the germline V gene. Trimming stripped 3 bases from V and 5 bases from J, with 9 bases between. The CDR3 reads CASSSNTHNEQFF. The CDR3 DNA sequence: TGTGCCAGCAGCTCGAACACCCACAATGAGCAGTTCTTC. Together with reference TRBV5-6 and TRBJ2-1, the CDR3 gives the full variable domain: DAGVTQSPTHLIKTRGQQVTLRCSPKSGHDTVSWYQQALGQGPQFIFQYYEEEERQRGNFPDRFSGHQFPNYSSELNVNALLLGDSALYLCASSSNTHNEQFFGPGTRLTVL.

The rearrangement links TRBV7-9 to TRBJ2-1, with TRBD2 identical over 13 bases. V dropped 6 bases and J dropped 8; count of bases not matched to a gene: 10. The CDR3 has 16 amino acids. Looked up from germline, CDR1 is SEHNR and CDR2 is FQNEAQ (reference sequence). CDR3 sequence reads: CASSQILAGGPDEQFF. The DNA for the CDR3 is TGTGCCAGCAGTCAAATACTAGCGGGAGGGCCGGATGAGCAGTTCTTC.

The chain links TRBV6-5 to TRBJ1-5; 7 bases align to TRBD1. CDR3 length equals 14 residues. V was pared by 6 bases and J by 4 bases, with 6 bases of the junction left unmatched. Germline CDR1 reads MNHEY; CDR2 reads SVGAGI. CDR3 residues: CASRRSGGNQPQHF. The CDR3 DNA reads TGTGCCAGCAGGCGATCAGGGGGTAATCAGCCCCAGCATTTT.

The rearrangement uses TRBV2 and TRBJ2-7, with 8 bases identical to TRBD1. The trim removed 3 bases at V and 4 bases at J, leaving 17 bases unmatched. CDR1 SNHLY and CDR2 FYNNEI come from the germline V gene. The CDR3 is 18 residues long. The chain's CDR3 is CASSDGQGPFEGRYEQYF. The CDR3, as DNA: TGTGCCAGCAGTGACGGACAGGGTCCCTTTGAGGGTAGATACGAGCAGTACTTC.